This T cell receptor (beta chain) emerged from a study of blood T cells in healthy people across ages. Findings and caveats of the study: TCR beta diversity per million T cells fell roughly linearly with age.

Alongside a J-beta primer mix, a sample-barcoded 5' primer served in a second PCR lasting about 7 to 12 cycles. TCRdb passed the 5' RACE reads through MiXCR, listing each CDR3 protein once. The sample yields approximately 1,000,000 distinct CDR3 sequences, around two fifths seen once. This clonotype showed up just a few times. What it recognizes is unknown. The V gene lost 1 base and the J gene lost 4 bases, with 17 bases spanning the gap. The germline CDR1 and CDR2 sequences are SGHTA and FQGNSA. This CDR3 is built from 17 residues. Specimen: blood. This clonotype was sampled from a man between 18 and 29 years old in good health. The V and J genes are TRBV7-2 and TRBJ2-1, with D possibly TRBD1 on 5 matching bases. CDR3 coding DNA: TGTGCCAGCAGCTTAGTTCCAGGGCCTACGCTTTACAATGAGCAGTTCTTC. Protein product: CASSLVPGPTLYNEQFF.